The 8 T cell receptor beta chains reported below all come from one sample, sequenced in a study of response to subunit inactivated influenza vaccine. TCRdb redid the calling of the RT-PCR reads with MiXCR, one entry per CDR3 protein. The data show a few hundred thousand distinct CDR3 sequences, with less than 15% seen just once and 8.5% to 14% held by the top ten. The sequences come from PBMCs from blood, collected less than 13 days after vaccination. The receptors were gathered from a man aged 50 to 60 who received an inactivated influenza vaccine.

This clonotype was found a few times. The chain combines TRBV7-6 with TRBJ1-2; no definite D call. The CDR3 is 15 amino acids. Trimming removed 5 bases at V and 2 bases at J, with 15 bases between. CDR1 and CDR2 from the germline V gene are SGHVS and FNYEAQ. CDR3 DNA sequence: TGTGCCAGCAGCAAAGGGAGCCACCTCAACTATGGCTACACCTTC. Translating it yields CASSKGSHLNYGYTF.

The chain links TRBV12-3 or TRBV12-4 to TRBJ1-1; D not certain. The ends were cut back, 6 bases at V and 4 bases at J, with 6 bases in the middle. CDR3 length: 11 amino acids. As DNA, the CDR3 is TGTGCCAGCAGAGGATTCACTGAAGCTTTCTTT. Its translation: CASRGFTEAFF.

Regarding this clonotype: This may be a read error: a much more frequent sequence differs by one nucleotide. This sequence joins TRBV6-6 and TRBJ2-2, with 8 bases aligning to TRBD1. This CDR3 is built from 13 residues. Germline V gene sequence: CDR1 MNHNY, CDR2 SVGAGI (reference sequence). DNA of the CDR3: TGTACCAGCAGTTTACAGGGGGCCGGGGAGCTGTTTTTT. Residues: CTSSLQGAGELFF.

In this sample, this clonotype turned up many times. The genes are TRBV7-2 and TRBJ2-1; possible D gene TRBD1, 6 bases. V shed 2 bases and J shed 0 bases, with 11 bases lying between them. CDR1 and CDR2 (germline): SGHTA, FQGNSA. The CDR3 runs 16 residues. The CDR3 protein is CASSLRAGASYNEQFF. The DNA for the CDR3 is TGTGCCAGCAGCTTAAGAGCAGGGGCCTCCTACAATGAGCAGTTCTTC.

A few counts support this clonotype. This sequence joins TRBV11-2 and TRBJ2-5, with TRBD1 matching over 7 bases. With 4 bases clipped from V and 0 bases from J, the junction kept 5 bases outside the gene matches. The CDR3 extends over 15 amino acids. Germline V gene lookup returns CDR1 SGHAT and CDR2 FQNNGV. CDR3 residues: CASSSLGQHQETQYF. CDR3 nucleotide sequence: TGTGCCAGCAGCTCCCTGGGACAGCACCAAGAGACCCAGTACTTC.

The gene calls are TRBV13 and TRBJ2-1, with 7 positions matching TRBD1. CDR1 is PRHDT and CDR2 is FYEKMQ in the germline V gene (reference sequence). The CDR3 spans 18 residues. J gave up 8 bases and V 0 bases, and 16 bases lay outside the gene matches. The CDR3 loop reads CASSLGPLSRGRVYEQFF. In nucleotides, the CDR3 is TGTGCCAGCAGCTTAGGCCCTCTTAGTAGGGGGCGAGTCTATGAGCAGTTCTTC. The whole variable domain, filled in from reference TRBV13 and TRBJ2-1, reads AAGVIQSPRHLIKEKRETATLKCYPIPRHDTVYWYQQGPGQDPQFLISFYEKMQSDKGSIPDRFSAQQFSDYHSELNMSSLELGDSALYFCASSLGPLSRGRVYEQFFGPGTRLTVL.

The rearrangement joins TRBV5-5 to TRBJ2-5, with 9 bases that match TRBD1. There are 15 residues in the CDR3. Germline values: CDR1 SGHKS, CDR2 YYEKEE (reference sequence). V was pared by 3 bases and J by 3 bases, with 6 bases of the junction left unmatched. CDR3 region: CASSSPDRGEETQYF. The CDR3 nucleotides read TGTGCCAGCAGCTCCCCCGACAGGGGGGAAGAGACCCAGTACTTC. Full variable domain (remainder filled in from reference TRBV5-5 and TRBJ2-5): DAGVTQSPTHLIKTRGQQVTLRCSPISGHKSVSWYQQVLGQGPQFIFQYYEKEERGRGNFPDRFSARQFPNYSSELNVNALLLGDSALYLCASSSPDRGEETQYFGPGTRLLVL.

The V gene is TRBV4-1, the J gene TRBJ1-4; D perhaps matches TRBD1 (5 bases). The CDR3 has 14 amino acids. V lost 0 bases and J 10 bases, leaving 12 bases between the germline ends. The germline V gene has CDR1 MGHRA and CDR2 YSYEKL. The CDR3 region is CASSQDRDFGKLFF. CDR3 in DNA: TGCGCCAGCAGCCAAGACAGGGATTTTGGAAAACTGTTTTTT.